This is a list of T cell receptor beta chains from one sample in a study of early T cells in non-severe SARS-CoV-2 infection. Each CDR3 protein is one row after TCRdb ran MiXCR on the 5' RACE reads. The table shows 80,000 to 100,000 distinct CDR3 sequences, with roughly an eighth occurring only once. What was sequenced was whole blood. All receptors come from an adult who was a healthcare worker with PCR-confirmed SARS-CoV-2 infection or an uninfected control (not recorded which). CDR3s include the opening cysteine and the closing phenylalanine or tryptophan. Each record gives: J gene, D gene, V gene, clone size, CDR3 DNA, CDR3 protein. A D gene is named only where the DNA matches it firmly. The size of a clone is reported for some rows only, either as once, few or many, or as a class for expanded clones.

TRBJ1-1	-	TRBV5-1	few	TGCGCCAGCAGCTCACTTAGACTCTTGGCGAACACTGAAGCTTTCTTT	CASSSLRLLANTEAFF
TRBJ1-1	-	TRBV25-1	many	TGTGCCAGCAGTGACCTATCTGACACTGAAGCTTTCTTT	CASSDLSDTEAFF
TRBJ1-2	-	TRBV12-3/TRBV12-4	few	TGTGCCAGCAGTTTAGGGATTCAGGAGAACACCTTC	CASSLGIQENTF
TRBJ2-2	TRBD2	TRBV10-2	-	TGCGCCAGCAGCGGGACTAGCGACACCGGGGAGCTGTTTTTT	CASSGTSDTGELFF
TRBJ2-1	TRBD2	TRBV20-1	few	TGCAGTGCTCCTCCACTAGCGGGAATCTATCATGAGCAGTTCTTC	CSAPPLAGIYHEQFF
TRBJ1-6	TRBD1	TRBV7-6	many	TGTGCCAGCAGCTCAGACAGGGGGCTTTCACCCCTCCACTTT	CASSSDRGLSPLHF
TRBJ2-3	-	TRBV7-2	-	TGTGCCAGCAGGAATCGGCCCGTGGGCACAGATACGCAGTATTTT	CASRNRPVGTDTQYF
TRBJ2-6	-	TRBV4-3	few	TGCGCCAGCAGCCAAGGGGCCAGGGCTGGGGCCAACGTCCTGACTTTC	CASSQGARAGANVLTF
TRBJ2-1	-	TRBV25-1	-	TGTGCCAGCAGTTCGACCCGGGGGCTAGCGATCTACAATGAGCAGTTCTTC	CASSSTRGLAIYNEQFF
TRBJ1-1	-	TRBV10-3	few	TGTGCCAACTGGGACGGAGTGCGGACTGAAGCTTTCTTT	CANWDGVRTEAFF
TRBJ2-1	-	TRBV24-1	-	TGTGCCACCAGCCGAAACAATGAGCAGTTCTTC	CATSRNNEQFF
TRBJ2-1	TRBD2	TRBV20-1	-	TGCAGTGCTAGGGATCGTCTAGCGGGAGCGGCGGGTGAGCAGTTCTTC	CSARDRLAGAAGEQFF
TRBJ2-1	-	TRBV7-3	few	TGTGCCAGCAGCCAGGGACAAACTTACAATGAGCAGTTCTTC	CASSQGQTYNEQFF
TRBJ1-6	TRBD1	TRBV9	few	TGTGCCAGCAGCGTAGTTCCAGGGGGGGATTCACCCCTCCACTTT	CASSVVPGGDSPLHF
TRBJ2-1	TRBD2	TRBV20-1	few	TGCAGCGCGCCCAGGGCTAGCGGGAGTAATGAGCAGTTCTTC	CSAPRASGSNEQFF
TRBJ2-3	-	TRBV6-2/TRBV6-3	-	TGTGCCAGCAGTGGGGGATTGGGAGGCGTATCCACAGATACGCAGTATTTT	CASSGGLGGVSTDTQYF
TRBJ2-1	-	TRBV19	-	TGTGCCAGTAGAAGGGACTACAATGAGCAGTTCTTC	CASRRDYNEQFF
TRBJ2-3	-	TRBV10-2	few	TGCGCCAGCAAGGGGTCAGATACGCAGTATTTT	CASKGSDTQYF
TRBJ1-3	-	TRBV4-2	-	TGTGCCAGCAGCCAAGATCCAGGATCTGGAAACACCATATATTTT	CASSQDPGSGNTIYF
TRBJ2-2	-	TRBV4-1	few	TGCGCCAGCAGGCGGGACAGAAACACCGGGGAGCTGTTTTTT	CASRRDRNTGELFF
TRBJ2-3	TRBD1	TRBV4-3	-	TGCGCCAGCAGCGGACGGACAGGGACAGATACGCAGTATTTT	CASSGRTGTDTQYF
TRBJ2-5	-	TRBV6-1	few	TGTGCCAGCAGTACCCGGGCCCTCCAAGAGACCCAGTACTTC	CASSTRALQETQYF
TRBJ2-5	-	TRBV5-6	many	TGTGCCAGCAGCTGGAACCCGGCCGACGGGACCCAGTACTTC	CASSWNPADGTQYF
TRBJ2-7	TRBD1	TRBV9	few	TGTGCCAGCAGCTACCGGGACAGGGGTATCCCCTACGAGCAGTACTTC	CASSYRDRGIPYEQYF
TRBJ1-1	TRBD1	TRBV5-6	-	TGTGCCAGCAGCGGTGACAGGGGATACACTGAAGCTTTCTTT	CASSGDRGYTEAFF
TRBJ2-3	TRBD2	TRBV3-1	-	TGTGCCAGCAGCCAAACTAGCGCCACAGATACGCAGTATTTT	CASSQTSATDTQYF
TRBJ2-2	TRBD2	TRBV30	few	TGTGCCTGGAGCGGGGAGGGTCGGAACACCGGGGAGCTGTTTTTT	CAWSGEGRNTGELFF
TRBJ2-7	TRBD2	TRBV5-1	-	TGCGCCAGCAGCCCCAGCGGGACGCCCTACGAGCAGTACTTC	CASSPSGTPYEQYF
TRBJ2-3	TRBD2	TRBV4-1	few	TGCGCCAGCAGCCATCGGATTAGCGGGCCACTGGCAGATACGCAGTATTTT	CASSHRISGPLADTQYF
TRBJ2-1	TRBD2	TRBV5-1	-	TGCGCCAGCAGCTTCGCCGGGACTAGCACGCGCAATGAGCAGTTCTTC	CASSFAGTSTRNEQFF
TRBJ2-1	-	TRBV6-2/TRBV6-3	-	TGTGCCAGCAGTACTTCTTACACTGAGCAGTTCTTC	CASSTSYTEQFF
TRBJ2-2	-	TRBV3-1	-	TGTGCCAGCAGCCAAGGAGTAGCCGGGGAGCTGTTTTTT	CASSQGVAGELFF
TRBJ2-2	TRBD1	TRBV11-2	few	TGTGCCAGCAGAAGAACCGGGACAGGGGGTACCGGGGAGCTGTTTTTT	CASRRTGTGGTGELFF
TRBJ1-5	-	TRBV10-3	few	TGTGCCATCAGTGAGGGAGCGGGGAATCAGCCCCAGCATTTT	CAISEGAGNQPQHF
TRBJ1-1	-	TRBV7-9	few	TGTGCCAGCAGCTTAGACCCAGGGCGCACTGAAGCTTTCTTT	CASSLDPGRTEAFF
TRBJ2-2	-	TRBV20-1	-	TGCAGTGCTAGAGATTTCGACTTCACCGGGGAGCTGTTTTTT	CSARDFDFTGELFF
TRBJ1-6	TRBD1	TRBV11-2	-	TGTGCCAGCAGCTTAGTAACAGGGGTGCTTCCTTCACCCCTCCACTTT	CASSLVTGVLPSPLHF
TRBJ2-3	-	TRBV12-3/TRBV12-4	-	TGTGCCAGCAGTTCGTGGCCAGGGCACACAGATACGCAGTATTTT	CASSSWPGHTDTQYF
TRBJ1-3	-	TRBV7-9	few	TGTGCCAGCAGCTTGGAGCAGGGCCGTCACTCTGAAAACACCATATATTTT	CASSLEQGRHSENTIYF
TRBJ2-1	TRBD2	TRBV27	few	TGTGCCAGCAGTTTATTCGGTGGGCTAGCGGGCTACAATGAGCAGTTCTTC	CASSLFGGLAGYNEQFF
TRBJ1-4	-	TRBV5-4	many	TGTGCCAGCAGCTTGGAAGCCTATGGAACAGGCGCCTTTAATGAAAAACTGTTTTTT	CASSLEAYGTGAFNEKLFF
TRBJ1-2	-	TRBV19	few	TGTGCCAGTAGTATAGATGGATGGGCAGGTTACGATGGCTACACCTTC	CASSIDGWAGYDGYTF
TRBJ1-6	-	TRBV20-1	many	TGCAGTGCTAGGAAGGTGGGCTCCTATAATTCACCCCTCCACTTT	CSARKVGSYNSPLHF
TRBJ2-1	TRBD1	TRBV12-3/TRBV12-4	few	TGTGCCAGCACCGGGACAGCGCACAATGAGCAGTTCTTC	CASTGTAHNEQFF
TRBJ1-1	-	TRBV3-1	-	TGTGCCAGCAGCCAAGTAGACAGCTACACTGAAGCTTTCTTT	CASSQVDSYTEAFF
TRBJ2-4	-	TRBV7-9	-	TGTGCCAGCACAGGGAAAGTCAAAAACATTCAGTACTTC	CASTGKVKNIQYF
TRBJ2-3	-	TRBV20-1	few	TGCAGTGCTAGGTACGGGCCGGTCCCAGATACGCAGTATTTT	CSARYGPVPDTQYF
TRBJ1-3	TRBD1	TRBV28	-	TGTGCCAGCAGTTTTTTAGAGGGGGCAGTTGGTGGAAACACCATATATTTT	CASSFLEGAVGGNTIYF